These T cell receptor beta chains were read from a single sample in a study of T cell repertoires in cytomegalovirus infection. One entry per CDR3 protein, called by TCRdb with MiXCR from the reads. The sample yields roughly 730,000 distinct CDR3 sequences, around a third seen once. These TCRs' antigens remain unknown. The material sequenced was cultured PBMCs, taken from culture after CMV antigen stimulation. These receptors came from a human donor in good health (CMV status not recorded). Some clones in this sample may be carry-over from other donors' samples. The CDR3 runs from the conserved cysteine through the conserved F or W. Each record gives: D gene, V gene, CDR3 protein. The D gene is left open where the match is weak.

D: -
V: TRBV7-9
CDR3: CASSLLSGGDTQYF

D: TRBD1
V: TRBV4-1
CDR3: CASSQVTGASYNEQFF

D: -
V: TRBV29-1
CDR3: CSVEVRRNEQFF

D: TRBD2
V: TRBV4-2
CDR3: CASSQVQVAGQETQYF

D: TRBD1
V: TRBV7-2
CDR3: CASSPWGQSYSGNTIYF

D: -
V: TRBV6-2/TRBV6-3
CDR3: CASSYTGANNEQFF

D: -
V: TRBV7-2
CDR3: CASSFYDRNQPQHF

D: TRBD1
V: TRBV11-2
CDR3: CASSLGVLQGVEQFF

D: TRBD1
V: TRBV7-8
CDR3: CASSLESDREGPEQYF

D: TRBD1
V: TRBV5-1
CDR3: CASRPDRDTEAFF

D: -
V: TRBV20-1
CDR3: CSAKDSRDLNTEAFF

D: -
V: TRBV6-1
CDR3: CASRGDGDTQYF

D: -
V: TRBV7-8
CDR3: CASSLGVGGPLEDTQYF

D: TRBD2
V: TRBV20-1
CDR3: CSARVPGGTRDTQYF

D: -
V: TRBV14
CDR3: CASSPGDYYGYTF

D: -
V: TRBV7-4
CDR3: CASSFLATTVTQYF

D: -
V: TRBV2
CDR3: CASSDSGPGSYNSPLHF

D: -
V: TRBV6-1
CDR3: CASREEINSPLHF

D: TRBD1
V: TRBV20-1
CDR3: CSARDYGRGRGGHTEAFF

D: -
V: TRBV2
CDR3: CASTETEHYGYTF

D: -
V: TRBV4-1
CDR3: CASSQDLYYEQFF

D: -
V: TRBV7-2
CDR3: CASSWGGYTEAFF

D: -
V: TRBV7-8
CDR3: CASSPDSGYRDTQYF

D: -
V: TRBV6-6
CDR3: CASSYSGRTRNTEAFF

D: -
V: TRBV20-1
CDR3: CSARRTGELFF

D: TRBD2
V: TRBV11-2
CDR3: CASSLVGTSGSKNTQYF

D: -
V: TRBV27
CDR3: CASSSSKTDTQYF

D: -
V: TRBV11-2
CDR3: CASSLVGLYEQYF

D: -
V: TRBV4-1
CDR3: CASSPSGGGQRPSNYGYTF

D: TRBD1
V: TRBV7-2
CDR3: CASSPRPGQGLNTEAFF